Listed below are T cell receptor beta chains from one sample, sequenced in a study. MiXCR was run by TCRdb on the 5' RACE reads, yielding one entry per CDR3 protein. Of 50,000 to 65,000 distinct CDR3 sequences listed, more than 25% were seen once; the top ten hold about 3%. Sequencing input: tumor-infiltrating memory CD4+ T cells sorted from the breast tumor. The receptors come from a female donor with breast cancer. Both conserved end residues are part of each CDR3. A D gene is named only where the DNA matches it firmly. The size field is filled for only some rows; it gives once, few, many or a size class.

CDR3nt: TGCAGTGCTAGAGCGCCCGGACAGTCTAACAATGAGCAGTTCTTC
CDR3aa: CSARAPGQSNNEQFF
j_gene: TRBJ2-1
d_gene: .
abundance: .
v_gene: TRBV20-1

CDR3nt: TGTGCCAGCAGCTTCAGGGGGCCAGATACGCAGTATTTT
CDR3aa: CASSFRGPDTQYF
j_gene: TRBJ2-3
d_gene: TRBD1
abundance: .
v_gene: TRBV7-6

CDR3nt: TGTGCCAGCAGCTCAAACAGGGACATCGAGGAGCTGTTTTTT
CDR3aa: CASSSNRDIEELFF
j_gene: TRBJ2-2
d_gene: .
abundance: .
v_gene: TRBV7-2

CDR3nt: TGTGCCACCGCCAATTCAGTGAGTGAAGCTTTCTTT
CDR3aa: CATANSVSEAFF
j_gene: TRBJ1-1
d_gene: .
abundance: few
v_gene: TRBV10-3

CDR3nt: TGTGCCAGCAGTCGCCAGGGTCATGGCTACACCTTC
CDR3aa: CASSRQGHGYTF
j_gene: TRBJ1-2
d_gene: .
abundance: few
v_gene: TRBV6-5

CDR3nt: TGTGCCAGCAGCTTGGGGACAGGGGCGGACGGCTACACCTTC
CDR3aa: CASSLGTGADGYTF
j_gene: TRBJ1-2
d_gene: TRBD1
abundance: .
v_gene: TRBV5-6

CDR3nt: TGCGCCAGCAGCCAAGATACAGGTCTCCAGCCCCAGCATTTT
CDR3aa: CASSQDTGLQPQHF
j_gene: TRBJ1-5
d_gene: .
abundance: .
v_gene: TRBV4-3

CDR3nt: TGTGCCAGCTCACCAGGACAGTCTGGGGGCTATGGCTACACCTTC
CDR3aa: CASSPGQSGGYGYTF
j_gene: TRBJ1-2
d_gene: .
abundance: .
v_gene: TRBV18

CDR3nt: TGCGCCAGCAGCCAAGAGAGCCGCTATGGCTACACCTTC
CDR3aa: CASSQESRYGYTF
j_gene: TRBJ1-2
d_gene: .
abundance: .
v_gene: TRBV4-1

CDR3nt: TGTGCCACCAGTGAAACAGGGACGGCCGCTTTCTTT
CDR3aa: CATSETGTAAFF
j_gene: TRBJ1-1
d_gene: .
abundance: .
v_gene: TRBV24-1

CDR3nt: TGTGCCAGCAGCCACTTGGGAACAGGGGAGGATACGCAGTATTTT
CDR3aa: CASSHLGTGEDTQYF
j_gene: TRBJ2-3
d_gene: TRBD1
abundance: .
v_gene: TRBV4-2

CDR3nt: TGTGCCAGCTCGGAACGGGCAGGGCTTTACAATGAGCAGTTCTTC
CDR3aa: CASSERAGLYNEQFF
j_gene: TRBJ2-1
d_gene: .
abundance: few
v_gene: TRBV18

CDR3nt: TGTGCCAGCGGGACAGGGGGGACCCAGTACTTC
CDR3aa: CASGTGGTQYF
j_gene: TRBJ2-5
d_gene: TRBD1
abundance: many
v_gene: TRBV2

CDR3nt: TGTGCCAGCAGTTTCCGGGCTCAGGGGGGGATGAACACTGAAGCTTTCTTT
CDR3aa: CASSFRAQGGMNTEAFF
j_gene: TRBJ1-1
d_gene: TRBD1
abundance: few
v_gene: TRBV28

CDR3nt: TGTGCCAGCAGTTACCACGGGAATTCACCCCTCCACTTT
CDR3aa: CASSYHGNSPLHF
j_gene: TRBJ1-6
d_gene: .
abundance: .
v_gene: TRBV6-5

CDR3nt: TGTGCCGGCAGTGAAGATGTCCACACCGGGGAGCTGTTTTTT
CDR3aa: CAGSEDVHTGELFF
j_gene: TRBJ2-2
d_gene: .
abundance: .
v_gene: TRBV2

CDR3nt: TGTGCCAGCAGCCCGGAGGGTGAAAAACTGTTTTTT
CDR3aa: CASSPEGEKLFF
j_gene: TRBJ1-4
d_gene: .
abundance: few
v_gene: TRBV7-9

CDR3nt: TGTGCCAGCAGTCCAATAACTAGGGGGAATGAAAAACTGTTTTTT
CDR3aa: CASSPITRGNEKLFF
j_gene: TRBJ1-4
d_gene: .
abundance: few
v_gene: TRBV6-1

CDR3nt: TGTGCCATCAGGACCGACACCTATGGCTACACCTTC
CDR3aa: CAIRTDTYGYTF
j_gene: TRBJ1-2
d_gene: .
abundance: .
v_gene: TRBV10-3

CDR3nt: TGTGCCAGCAGCGTAGGTGGATGGGACAGCCGCGGCTACACCTTC
CDR3aa: CASSVGGWDSRGYTF
j_gene: TRBJ1-2
d_gene: TRBD1
abundance: .
v_gene: TRBV9

CDR3nt: TGTGCCAGCAGTGTTGAAAGGCCCGGGGAGCTGTTTTTT
CDR3aa: CASSVERPGELFF
j_gene: TRBJ2-2
d_gene: .
abundance: few
v_gene: TRBV6-6

CDR3nt: TGTGCCAGCAGCTTAAAGGCCCGGACAGATACGCAGTATTTT
CDR3aa: CASSLKARTDTQYF
j_gene: TRBJ2-3
d_gene: .
abundance: .
v_gene: TRBV7-9

CDR3nt: TGTGCCAGCAGGGACAGCCGAGTTAACACTGAAGCTTTCTTT
CDR3aa: CASRDSRVNTEAFF
j_gene: TRBJ1-1
d_gene: .
abundance: few
v_gene: TRBV6-1

CDR3nt: TGCAGTGCTAGCATGGGGGCTAAAGAGACCCAGTACTTC
CDR3aa: CSASMGAKETQYF
j_gene: TRBJ2-5
d_gene: .
abundance: .
v_gene: TRBV20-1

CDR3nt: TGTGCCAGCAGCACCCTGGGAGATACGCAGTATTTT
CDR3aa: CASSTLGDTQYF
j_gene: TRBJ2-3
d_gene: .
abundance: few
v_gene: TRBV7-2

CDR3nt: TGCGCCAGCAGCTTACAAGCCCAAGAGACCCAGTACTTC
CDR3aa: CASSLQAQETQYF
j_gene: TRBJ2-5
d_gene: .
abundance: .
v_gene: TRBV5-1

CDR3nt: TGTGCCAGCAGTGCACAGGGGGCGGGGAACACTGAAGCTTTCTTT
CDR3aa: CASSAQGAGNTEAFF
j_gene: TRBJ1-1
d_gene: TRBD1
abundance: .
v_gene: TRBV28

CDR3nt: TGCGCCAGCAGCTTGGCTGGGACAGTAAGCACAGATACGCAGTATTTT
CDR3aa: CASSLAGTVSTDTQYF
j_gene: TRBJ2-3
d_gene: TRBD1
abundance: few
v_gene: TRBV5-1

CDR3nt: TGCGCCAGCAGCAGGAATGGCCTTCCTGGTACGCAGTATTTT
CDR3aa: CASSRNGLPGTQYF
j_gene: TRBJ2-3
d_gene: .
abundance: few
v_gene: TRBV5-1

CDR3nt: TGTGCCAGCAGCGGGTCGGATGGCTACACCTTC
CDR3aa: CASSGSDGYTF
j_gene: TRBJ1-2
d_gene: .
abundance: few
v_gene: TRBV25-1

CDR3nt: TGTGCCAGCAGTTACGGGCAGGCGACTAATGAAAAACTGTTTTTT
CDR3aa: CASSYGQATNEKLFF
j_gene: TRBJ1-4
d_gene: .
abundance: few
v_gene: TRBV6-6